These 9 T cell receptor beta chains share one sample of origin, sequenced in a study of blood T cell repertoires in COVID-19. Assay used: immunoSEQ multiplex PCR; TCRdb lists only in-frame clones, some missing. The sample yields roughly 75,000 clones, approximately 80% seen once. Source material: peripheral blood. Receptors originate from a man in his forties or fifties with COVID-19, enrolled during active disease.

The CDR3 nucleotides read TGTGCCAGCAGTCACGGGCAGGGGCTGACAGGGGGCTATGGCTACACCTTC. This encodes CASSHGQGLTGGYGYTF. The chain combines TRBV28 with TRBJ1-2, with TRBD1 matching 9 bases. The CDR3 contains 17 residues. The V gene end was trimmed by 5 bases and the J gene end by 4 bases; junction bases not matched to a gene: 14. Looked up from germline, CDR1 is MDHEN and CDR2 is SYDVKM.

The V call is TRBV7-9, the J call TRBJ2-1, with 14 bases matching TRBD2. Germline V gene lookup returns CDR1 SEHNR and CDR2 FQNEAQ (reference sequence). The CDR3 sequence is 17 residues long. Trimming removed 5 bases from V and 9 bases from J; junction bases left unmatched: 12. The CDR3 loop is CASSPGGLAGVFTEQFF. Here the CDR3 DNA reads TGTGCCAGCAGCCCGGGGGGACTAGCGGGAGTGTTTACTGAGCAGTTCTTC.

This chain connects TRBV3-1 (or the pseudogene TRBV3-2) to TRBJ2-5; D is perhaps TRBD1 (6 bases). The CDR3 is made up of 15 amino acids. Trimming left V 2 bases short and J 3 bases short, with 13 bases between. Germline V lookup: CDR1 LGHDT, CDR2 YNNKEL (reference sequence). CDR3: CASSQRAQGKETQYF. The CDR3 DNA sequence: TGTGCCAGCAGCCAAAGAGCCCAGGGGAAAGAGACCCAGTACTTC.

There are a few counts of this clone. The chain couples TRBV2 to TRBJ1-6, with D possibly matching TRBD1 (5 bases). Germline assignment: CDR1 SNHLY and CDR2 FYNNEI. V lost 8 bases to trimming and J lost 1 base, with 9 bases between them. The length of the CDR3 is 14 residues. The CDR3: CASHGASYNSPLHF. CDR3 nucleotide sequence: TGTGCCAGCCATGGGGCGTCCTATAATTCACCCCTCCACTTT. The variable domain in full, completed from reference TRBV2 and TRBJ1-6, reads EPEVTQTPSHQVTQMGQEVILRCVPISNHLYFYWYRQILGQKVEFLVSFYNNEISEKSEIFDDQFSVERPDGSNFTLKIRSTKLEDSAMYFCASHGASYNSPLHFGNGTRLTVT.

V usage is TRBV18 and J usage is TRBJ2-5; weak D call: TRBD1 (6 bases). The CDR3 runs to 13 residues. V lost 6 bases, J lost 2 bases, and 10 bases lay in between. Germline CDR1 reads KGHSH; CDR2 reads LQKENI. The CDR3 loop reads CASSLDRQETQYF. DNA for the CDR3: TGTGCCAGCTCGCTGGACAGACAAGAGACCCAGTACTTC.

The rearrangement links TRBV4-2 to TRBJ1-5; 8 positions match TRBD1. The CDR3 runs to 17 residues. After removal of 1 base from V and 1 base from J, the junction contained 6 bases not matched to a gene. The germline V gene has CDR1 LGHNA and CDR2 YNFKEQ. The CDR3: CASSQAEDRVSNQPQHF. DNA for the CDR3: TGTGCCAGCAGCCAAGCCGAGGACAGGGTGAGCAATCAGCCCCAGCATTTT.

The CDR3 protein is CAISEIKNTEAFF. In DNA, the CDR3 is TGTGCCATCAGTGAAATTAAGAACACTGAAGCTTTCTTT. This chain connects TRBV10-3 to TRBJ1-1; D is ambiguous. Germline V CDR1 and CDR2: ENHRY, SYGVKD. The V gene lost 3 bases and the J gene lost 1 base, with 6 bases spanning the gap. The CDR3 loop spans 13 amino acids.

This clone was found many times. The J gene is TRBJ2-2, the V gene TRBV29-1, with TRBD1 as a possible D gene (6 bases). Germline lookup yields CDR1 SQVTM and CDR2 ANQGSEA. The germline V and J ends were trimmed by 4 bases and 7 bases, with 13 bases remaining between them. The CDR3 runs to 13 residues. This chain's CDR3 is CSVAGTTGGELFF. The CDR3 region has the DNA TGCAGCGTTGCCGGGACAACGGGCGGGGAGCTGTTTTTT.

CDR3 loop: CASSLIRGQGANVLTF. In nucleotides, the CDR3 is TGTGCCAGCAGCCTCATAAGGGGGCAGGGGGCCAACGTCCTGACTTTC. This chain links TRBV3-1 (or the pseudogene TRBV3-2) with TRBJ2-6; TRBD1 matches 7 bases. Per germline, CDR1 LGHDT and CDR2 YNNKEL (reference sequence). V shed 4 bases and J 4 bases; nucleotides not matched to a gene: 7. The CDR3 extends over 16 amino acids.